The 11 T cell receptor beta chains below were found in one sample sequenced in a study of blood T cell repertoires in COVID-19. The data were produced by immunoSEQ multiplex PCR, yet TCRdb's version contains in-frame clones alone and is incomplete. This sample carries around 200,000 clones, roughly four fifths of them seen once, and the ten largest clones take around 6.8%. Sequenced input: peripheral blood. These TCRs come from a human donor in a cohort sampled during active COVID-19.

This clone showed up just a few times. CDR3 bases: TGTGCCACCAGCAGAGTAGGCCGGGCAACTAATGAAAAACTGTTTTTT. It specifies CATSRVGRATNEKLFF. The genes are TRBV15 and TRBJ1-4; no clear D gene. Germline V gene sequence: CDR1 LNHNV, CDR2 YYDKDF (reference sequence). This CDR3 contains 16 residues. Trimming removed 1 base from V and 0 bases from J, with 9 bases in between.

The CDR3 spells CASGGGGITEAFF. As DNA, the CDR3 is TGTGCCAGCGGGGGGGGAGGGATCACTGAAGCTTTCTTT. This chain joins TRBV5-4 and TRBJ1-1; TRBD1 is a possible D gene (5 bases). The V gene lost 7 bases and the J gene lost 4 bases, with 14 bases spanning the gap. Looked up from germline, CDR1 is SGHNT and CDR2 is YYREEE (reference sequence). The CDR3 consists of 13 residues.

This clone was detected ten times or more. The chain uses TRBV7-9 and TRBJ2-3; D is perhaps TRBD2 (6 bases). In germline, CDR1 is SEHNR, CDR2 FQNEAQ (reference sequence). This CDR3 contains 14 residues. V was cut by 5 bases and J by 0 bases, with 9 bases left in between. The CDR3 nucleotides are TGTGCCAGCAGCCTACGGGGGAGCACAGATACGCAGTATTTT. Translation gives CASSLRGSTDTQYF.

V is TRBV13 and J is TRBJ1-1, with D perhaps TRBD1 (5 bases). V was trimmed by 6 bases and J by 4 bases, leaving 9 bases between them. This CDR3 region has 12 residues. In germline, CDR1 is PRHDT, CDR2 FYEKMQ (reference sequence). For the CDR3, the DNA is TGTGCCAGCAGTGGGGGGGGCACTGAAGCTTTCTTT. Protein: CASSGGGTEAFF.

Turning to this clone: Other DNA variants within this sample encode the same CDR3. The chain has TRBV15 and TRBJ2-5; 9 nucleotides line up with TRBD1. Germline CDR1 reads LNHNV; CDR2 reads YYDKDF (reference sequence). Germline trimming cut 6 bases from V and 1 base from J; bases unmatched to any gene: 0. The CDR3 is 13 residues long. CDR3 amino acids: CATRDRGQETQYF. The DNA of the CDR3 is TGTGCCACCAGGGACAGGGGCCAAGAGACCCAGTACTTC.

The rearrangement uses TRBV29-1 and TRBJ1-2, with 7 nucleotides matching TRBD1. After removal of 5 bases from V and 8 bases from J, the junction contained 14 bases not matched to a gene. In germline, CDR1 is SQVTM, CDR2 ANQGSEA. This CDR3 has 14 amino acids. DNA for the CDR3: TGCAGCGTTCGAACCCTTGACAGGGTGGGCGGCTACACCTTC. This translates into CSVRTLDRVGGYTF.

The chain is built from TRBV7-9 and TRBJ1-4, with a tentative D call TRBD1 (6 bases). This CDR3 has 12 residues. CDR1 SEHNR and CDR2 FQNEAQ come from the germline V gene (reference sequence). V was cut by 5 bases and J by 7 bases, with 8 bases left in between. The chain's CDR3 is CASSMDSEKLFF. CDR3 in DNA: TGTGCCAGCAGCATGGACAGTGAAAAACTGTTTTTT.

The chain recombines TRBV5-4 with TRBJ2-7; 13 nucleotides agree with TRBD2. CDR1 is SGHNT and CDR2 is YYREEE in the germline V gene (reference sequence). Trimming at V came to 2 bases and at J to 2 bases, leaving 1 base not matched to a gene. The CDR3 totals 15 residues. CDR3 sequence (DNA): TGTGCCAGCAGCTTTGGACTAGCGGGGGCCTACGAGCAGTACTTC. Encoded protein: CASSFGLAGAYEQYF.

The chain employs TRBV6-5 and TRBJ1-4; 7 bases are shared with TRBD1. The CDR3 contains 14 residues. After removal of 6 bases from V and 8 bases from J, the junction contained 9 bases not matched to a gene. Germline CDR1 MNHEY, CDR2 SVGAGI. CDR3 DNA sequence: TGTGCCAGCAGACCACAGGGGCAGCACGAAAAACTGTTTTTT. Protein sequence: CASRPQGQHEKLFF.

The V gene is TRBV7-3, the J gene TRBJ2-1; D might be TRBD1 (6 bases). CDR3 size: 16 residues. Germline loops: CDR1 SGHTA, CDR2 FQGTGA. V shed 2 bases and J shed 0 bases, with 11 bases lying between them. The CDR3 protein is CASSLDRSSSYNEQFF. Written as DNA, the CDR3 is TGTGCCAGCAGCTTAGACAGGAGCAGCTCCTACAATGAGCAGTTCTTC.

V is TRBV12-3 or TRBV12-4 and J is TRBJ2-5; maybe TRBD2 (6 bases). This CDR3 has 13 residues. V was pared by 8 bases and J by 5 bases, with 15 bases between. CDR3: CASGGGRGETQYF. The CDR3 DNA follows: TGTGCCAGCGGGGGAGGCCGGGGGGAGACCCAGTACTTC.